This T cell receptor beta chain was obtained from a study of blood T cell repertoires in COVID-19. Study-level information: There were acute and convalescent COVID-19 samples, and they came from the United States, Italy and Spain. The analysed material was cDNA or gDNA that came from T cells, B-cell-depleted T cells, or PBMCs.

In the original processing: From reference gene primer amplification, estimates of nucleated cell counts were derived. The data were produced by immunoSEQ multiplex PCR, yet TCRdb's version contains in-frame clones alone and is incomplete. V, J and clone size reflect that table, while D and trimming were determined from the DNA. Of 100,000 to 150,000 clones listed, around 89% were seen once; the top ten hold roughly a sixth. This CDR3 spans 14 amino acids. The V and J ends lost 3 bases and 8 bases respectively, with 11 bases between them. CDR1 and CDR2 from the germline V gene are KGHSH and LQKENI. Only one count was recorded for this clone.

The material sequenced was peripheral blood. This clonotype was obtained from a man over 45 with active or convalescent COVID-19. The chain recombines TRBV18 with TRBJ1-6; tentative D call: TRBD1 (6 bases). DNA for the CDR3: TGTGCCAGCTCACCCATGGGGGCCGATTCACCCCTCCACTTT. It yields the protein CASSPMGADSPLHF. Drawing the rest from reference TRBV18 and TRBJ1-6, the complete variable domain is NAGVMQNPRHLVRRRGQEARLRCSPMKGHSHVYWYRQLPEEGLKFMVYLQKENIIDESGMPKERFSAEFPKEGPSILRIQQVVRGDSAAYFCASSPMGADSPLHFGNGTRLTVT.